This T cell receptor beta chain derives from a study of shared clonotypes between healthy human individuals. Generated by immunoSEQ multiplex PCR, the TCRdb table keeps only in-frame clones and is missing some. The sample yields hundreds of thousands of clones, more than 85% seen once. Naive CD8 populations comprised CD45RO-negative cells positively selected for CCR7, excluding terminally differentiated effector memory CD45RA+ cells. Findings of the study overall: Non-shared clonotypes had lower generation probabilities than clonotypes shared by all four sorted-subset donors.

In germline, CDR1 is SGHDT, CDR2 YYEEEE. The CDR3 has 19 residues. Trimming cost V 3 bases and J 8 bases; bases outside gene matches: 21. Comment on this clone: Its specificity is not known.

The rearrangement links TRBV5-6 to TRBJ2-7; 12 bases match TRBD1. The sequencing sample was made of naive CD8+ T cells sorted from blood. The source is a man aged 30 to 39 in good health. The CDR3 DNA is TGTGCCAGCAGCTGGGGACAGGGGGCATTAGCGGGCGAGGGAGGAAAGCAGTACTTC. It translates to CASSWGQGALAGEGGKQYF.